This TCR beta chain was recovered during a study of cytomegalovirus exposure and HLA in healthy donors. General study findings and limits: An apparent linkage of common viral pathogens to several of the most significant clusters emerged in a later analysis. Some TCR beta chains (roughly 160 of them) were listed as cytomegalovirus-associated. Analysis was performed later, and it showed HLA-associated TCR beta chains to be more clonally expanded than equally common others. Being productive about 87% or about 30% of the time was typical of most TCR beta V segments in an earlier analysis.

This CDR3 comprises 15 residues. V lost 6 bases to trimming and J lost 0 bases; unmatched junction nucleotides: 3. Per the germline V gene, CDR1 is MDHEN and CDR2 is SYDVKM. Points on this clone: Its antigen is not known.

This PCR relied on a set of 60 Vbeta primers and 13 Jbeta primers. Profiled with immunoSEQ multiplex PCR; TCRdb holds only in-frame clones, not every one. The table includes about 180,000 clones, 70% to 80% detected once. The sequence was obtained from a man between 18 and 35 years old in good health and CMV-seronegative. Material for sequencing was PBMCs. The J gene is TRBJ2-7, the V gene TRBV28, with 12 bases matching TRBD2. The CDR3 DNA sequence: TGTGCCAGCAGAAGGACTAGCGGGGACTCCTACGAGCAGTACTTC. Its translation: CASRRTSGDSYEQYF.